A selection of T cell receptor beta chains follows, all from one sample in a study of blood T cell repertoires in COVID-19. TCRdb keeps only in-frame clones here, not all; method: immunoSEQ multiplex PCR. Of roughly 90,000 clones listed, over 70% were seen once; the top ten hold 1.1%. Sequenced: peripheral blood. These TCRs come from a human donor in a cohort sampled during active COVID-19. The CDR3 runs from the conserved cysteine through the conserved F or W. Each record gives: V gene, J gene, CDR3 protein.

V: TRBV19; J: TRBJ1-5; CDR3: CASTFFISNQPQHF
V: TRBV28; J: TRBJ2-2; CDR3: CASIRDRGVGELFF
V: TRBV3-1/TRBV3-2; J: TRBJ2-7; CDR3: CASSPMRGGLLHEQYF
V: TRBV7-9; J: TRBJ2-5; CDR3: CASSPPGSAAQETQYF
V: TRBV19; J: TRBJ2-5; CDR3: CASRKAGGQETQYF
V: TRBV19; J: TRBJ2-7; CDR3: CASSRRPGDEQYF
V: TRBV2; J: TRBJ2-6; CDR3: CASTFDGRSGANVLTF
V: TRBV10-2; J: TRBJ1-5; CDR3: CASTPEGGGNQPQHF
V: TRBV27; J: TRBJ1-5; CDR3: CASSFYPRTGSNQPQHF
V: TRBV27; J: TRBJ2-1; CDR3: CASSLFRYNEQFF
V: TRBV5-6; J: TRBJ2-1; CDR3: CASSLATGGGNEQFF
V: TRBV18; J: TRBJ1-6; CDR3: CASSPDRSPLHF
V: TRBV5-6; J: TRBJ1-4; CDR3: CASSSFGQTATNEKLFF
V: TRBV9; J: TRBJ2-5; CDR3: CASSAGQQETQYF
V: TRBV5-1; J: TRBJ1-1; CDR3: CASATGLNTEAFF
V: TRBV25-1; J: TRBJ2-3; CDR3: CASSATGSTDTQYF
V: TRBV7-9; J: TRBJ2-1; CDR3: CASSDIRGTRGYNEQFF
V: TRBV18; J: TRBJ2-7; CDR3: CASSPTGEVSYEQYF
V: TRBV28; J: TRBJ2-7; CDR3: CASSSTQGPDDEQYF
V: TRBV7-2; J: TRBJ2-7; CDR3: CASTRDSSSYEQYF
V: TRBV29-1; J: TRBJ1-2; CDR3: CSVAAGGDYGYTF
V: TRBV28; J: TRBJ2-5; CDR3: CASSLSRTGAVETQYF
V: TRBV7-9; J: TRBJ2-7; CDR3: CASTHSSGSREQYF
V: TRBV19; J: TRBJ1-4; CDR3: CASSIDFGEKLFF
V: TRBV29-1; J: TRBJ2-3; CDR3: CSVPGLAATDTQYF
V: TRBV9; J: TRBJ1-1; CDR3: CASSEGVGTEAFF
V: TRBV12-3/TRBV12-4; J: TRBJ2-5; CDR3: CASSFLSGETQYF
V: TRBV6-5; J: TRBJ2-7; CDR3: CASSSGTASSYEQYF
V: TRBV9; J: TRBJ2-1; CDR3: CASSVPGGNEQFF
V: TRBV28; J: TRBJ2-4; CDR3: CASPPRGASGPVAKNIQYF
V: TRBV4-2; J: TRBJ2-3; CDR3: CASSQVPGLSTDTQYF
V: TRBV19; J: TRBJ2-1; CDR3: CASSASGPSYNEQFF
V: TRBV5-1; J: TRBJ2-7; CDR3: CASSFGDSSYEQYF
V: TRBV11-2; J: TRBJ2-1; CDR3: CASSQGGYNEQFF
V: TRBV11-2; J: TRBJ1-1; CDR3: CASRQVRGPPLNTEAFF
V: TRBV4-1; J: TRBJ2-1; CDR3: CASSTQWREGPGGQFF
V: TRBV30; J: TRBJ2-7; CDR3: CAWTLGLGEQYF
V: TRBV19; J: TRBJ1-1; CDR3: CASSIGGRGTEAFF
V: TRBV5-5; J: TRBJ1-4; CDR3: CASRASGTLGPATNEKLFF
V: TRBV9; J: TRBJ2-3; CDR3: CASSVLAGGGLADTQYF
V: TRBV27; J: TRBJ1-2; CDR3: CASSLPGNGYTF
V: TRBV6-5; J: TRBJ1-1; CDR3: CASSYIMGEGTEAFF
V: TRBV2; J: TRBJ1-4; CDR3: CASSFQGADEKLFF
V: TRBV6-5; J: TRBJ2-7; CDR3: CASSPVAGSYEQYF
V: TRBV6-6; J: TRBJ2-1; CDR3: CASSPGGSYNEQFF
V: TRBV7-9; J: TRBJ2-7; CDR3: CASSSSTGYHEQYF
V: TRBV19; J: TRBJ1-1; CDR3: CASRGDSHLGNTEAFF
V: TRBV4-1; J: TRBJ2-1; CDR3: CASSQGGASGRRYNEQFF
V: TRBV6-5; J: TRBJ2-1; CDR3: CASSPHNRGKNEQFF
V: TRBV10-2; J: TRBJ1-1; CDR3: CASSAAGASEAFF
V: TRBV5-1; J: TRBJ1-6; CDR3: CASSLVQGAKSPLHF
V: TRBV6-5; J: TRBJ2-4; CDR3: CASSPLDRANIQYF
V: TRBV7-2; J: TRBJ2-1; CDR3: CASSLPGGIGEQFF